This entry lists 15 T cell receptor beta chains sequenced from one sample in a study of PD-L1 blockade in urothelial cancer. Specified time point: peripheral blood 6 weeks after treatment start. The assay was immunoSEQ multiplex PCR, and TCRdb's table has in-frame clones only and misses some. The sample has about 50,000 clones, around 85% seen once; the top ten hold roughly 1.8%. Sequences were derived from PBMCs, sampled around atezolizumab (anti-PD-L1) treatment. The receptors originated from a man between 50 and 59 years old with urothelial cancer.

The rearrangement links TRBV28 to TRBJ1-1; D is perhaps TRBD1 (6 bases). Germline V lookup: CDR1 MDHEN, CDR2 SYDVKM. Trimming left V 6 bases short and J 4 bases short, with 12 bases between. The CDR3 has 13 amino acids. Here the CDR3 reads CASSLIRGTEAFF. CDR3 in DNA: TGTGCCAGCAGCCTAATCAGGGGCACTGAAGCTTTCTTT.

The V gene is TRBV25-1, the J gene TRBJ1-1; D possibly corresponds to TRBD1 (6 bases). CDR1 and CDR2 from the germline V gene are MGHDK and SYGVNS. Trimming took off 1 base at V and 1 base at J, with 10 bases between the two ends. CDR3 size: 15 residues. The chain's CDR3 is CASSEWGQGNTEAFF. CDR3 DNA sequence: TGTGCCAGCAGTGAATGGGGACAAGGGAACACTGAAGCTTTCTTT.

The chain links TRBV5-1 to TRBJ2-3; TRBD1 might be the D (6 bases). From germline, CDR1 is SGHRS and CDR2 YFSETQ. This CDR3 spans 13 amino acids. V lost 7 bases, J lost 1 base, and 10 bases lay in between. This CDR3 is CASFRQGTDTQYF. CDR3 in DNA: TGCGCCAGCTTTAGACAGGGCACAGATACGCAGTATTTT.

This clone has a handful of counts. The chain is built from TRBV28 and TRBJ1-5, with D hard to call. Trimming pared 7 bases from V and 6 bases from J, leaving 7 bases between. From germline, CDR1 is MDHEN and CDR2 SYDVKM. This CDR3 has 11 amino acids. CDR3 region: CASNSLQPQHF. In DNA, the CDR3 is TGTGCCAGCAACTCCCTTCAGCCCCAGCATTTT.

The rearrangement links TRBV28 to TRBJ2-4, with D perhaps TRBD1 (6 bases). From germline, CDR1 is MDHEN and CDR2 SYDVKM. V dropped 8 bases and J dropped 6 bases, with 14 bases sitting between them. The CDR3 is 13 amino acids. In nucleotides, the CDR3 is TGTGCCAGCGGGTCCCGAGGGGGAAACATTCAGTACTTC. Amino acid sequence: CASGSRGGNIQYF.

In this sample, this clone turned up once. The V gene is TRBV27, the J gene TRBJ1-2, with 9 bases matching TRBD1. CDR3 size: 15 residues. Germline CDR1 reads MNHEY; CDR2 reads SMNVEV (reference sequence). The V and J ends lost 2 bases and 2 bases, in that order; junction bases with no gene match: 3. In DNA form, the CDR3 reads TGTGCCAGCAGTTTAGGGGGACAGGGAAACTATGGCTACACCTTC. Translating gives CASSLGGQGNYGYTF.

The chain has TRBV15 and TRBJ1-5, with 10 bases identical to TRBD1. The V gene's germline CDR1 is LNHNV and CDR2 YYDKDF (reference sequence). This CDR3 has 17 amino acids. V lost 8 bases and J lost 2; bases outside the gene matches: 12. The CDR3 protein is CATGDRGPVIGNQPQHF. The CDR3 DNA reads TGTGCCACCGGTGACAGGGGGCCGGTCATTGGCAATCAGCCCCAGCATTTT.

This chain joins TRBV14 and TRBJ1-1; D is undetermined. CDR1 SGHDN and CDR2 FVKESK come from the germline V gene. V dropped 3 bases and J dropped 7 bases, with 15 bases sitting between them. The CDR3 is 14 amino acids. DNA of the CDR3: TGTGCCAGCAGCCATCCGGGCCCGCGGGGTGAAGCTTTCTTT. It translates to CASSHPGPRGEAFF.

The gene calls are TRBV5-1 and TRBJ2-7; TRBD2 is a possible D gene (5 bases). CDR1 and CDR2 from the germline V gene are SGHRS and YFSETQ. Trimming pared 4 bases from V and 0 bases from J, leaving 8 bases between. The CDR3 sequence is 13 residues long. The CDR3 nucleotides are TGCGCCAGCAGCGTAGCGTTCTCCTACGAGCAGTACTTC. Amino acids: CASSVAFSYEQYF.

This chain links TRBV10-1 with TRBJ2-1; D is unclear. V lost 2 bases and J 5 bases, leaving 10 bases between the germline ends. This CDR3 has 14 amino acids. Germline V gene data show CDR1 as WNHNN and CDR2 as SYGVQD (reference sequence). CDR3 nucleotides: TGCGCCAGCAGTGAGGGTAGTGCTGACAATGAGCAGTTCTTC. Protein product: CASSEGSADNEQFF.

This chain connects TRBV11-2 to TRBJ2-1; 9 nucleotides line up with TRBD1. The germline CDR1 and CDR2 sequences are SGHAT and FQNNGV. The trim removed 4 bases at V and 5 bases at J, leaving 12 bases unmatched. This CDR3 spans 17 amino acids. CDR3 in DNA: TGTGCCAGCAGCTACCTCCCGGGACAGGGAGAGCACAATGAGCAGTTCTTC. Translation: CASSYLPGQGEHNEQFF.

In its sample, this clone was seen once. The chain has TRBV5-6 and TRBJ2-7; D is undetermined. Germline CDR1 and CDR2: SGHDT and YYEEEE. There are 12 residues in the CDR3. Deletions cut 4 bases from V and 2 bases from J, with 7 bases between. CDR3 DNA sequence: TGTGCCAGCAGCCGGGTCCCCTACGAGCAGTACTTC. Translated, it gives CASSRVPYEQYF.

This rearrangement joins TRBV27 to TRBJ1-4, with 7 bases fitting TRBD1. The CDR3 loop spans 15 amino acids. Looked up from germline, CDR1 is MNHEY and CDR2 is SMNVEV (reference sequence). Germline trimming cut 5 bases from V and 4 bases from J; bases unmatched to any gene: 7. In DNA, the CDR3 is TGTGCCAGCAGTCTGAGGACAGGATTTAATGAAAAACTGTTTTTT. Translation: CASSLRTGFNEKLFF.

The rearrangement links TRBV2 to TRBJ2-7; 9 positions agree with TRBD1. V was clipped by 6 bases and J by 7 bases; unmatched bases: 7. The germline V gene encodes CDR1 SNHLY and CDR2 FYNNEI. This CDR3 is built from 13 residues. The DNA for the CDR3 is TGTGCCAGCAGCCCGGGACAGGGTTGGGAGCAGTACTTC. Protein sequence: CASSPGQGWEQYF. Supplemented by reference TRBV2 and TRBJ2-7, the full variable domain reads EPEVTQTPSHQVTQMGQEVILRCVPISNHLYFYWYRQILGQKVEFLVSFYNNEISEKSEIFDDQFSVERPDGSNFTLKIRSTKLEDSAMYFCASSPGQGWEQYFGPGTRLTVT.

The CDR3 coding sequence is TGTGCCAGCAGCTCCGGGACAGGGTTTGGCTACACCTTC. Amino acid sequence: CASSSGTGFGYTF. The chain carries TRBV7-9 and TRBJ1-2; 9 bases map to TRBD1. V trimming: 4 bases; J trimming: 7 bases; junction bases outside the gene matches: 4. Germline V gives CDR1 SEHNR, CDR2 FQNEAQ (reference sequence). This CDR3 has 13 amino acids.